A single sample gave rise to the 5 T cell receptor beta chains below, sequenced in a study of T cells after yellow fever vaccination. From the 5' RACE reads, TCRdb called clonotypes with MiXCR, one entry per CDR3 protein. This table has some 400,000 distinct CDR3 sequences, 18% appearing once. The source material was PBMCs, sampled before the yellow fever booster vaccination. These receptors were taken from a man younger than 35 who received the YFV17D yellow fever vaccine.

CDR3 nucleotide sequence: TGTGCCAGCAGCTTAGGCAGGGCTAGCTATGGCTACACCTTC. Translating it yields CASSLGRASYGYTF. This chain links TRBV7-2 with TRBJ1-2; tentatively, D is TRBD1 (5 bases). CDR1 and CDR2 (germline): SGHTA, FQGNSA. The ends were cut back, 1 base at V and 4 bases at J, with 10 bases in the middle. The CDR3 is made up of 14 amino acids.

Only a few counts were recorded for this clonotype. The chain has TRBV27 and TRBJ2-7; 10 nucleotides agree with TRBD1. This CDR3 region has 16 residues. Germline V gene lookup returns CDR1 MNHEY and CDR2 SMNVEV (reference sequence). J was trimmed by 6 bases and V by 2 bases; bases with no gene match: 10. CDR3 loop: CASSLREGRTGGEQYF. CDR3 nucleotide sequence: TGTGCCAGCAGTTTAAGAGAGGGTAGGACAGGGGGCGAGCAGTACTTC.

The chain joins TRBV7-2 to TRBJ1-6; the D is unclear. There are 15 residues in the CDR3. Trimming pared 4 bases from V and 8 bases from J, leaving 15 bases between. Germline CDR1 reads SGHTA; CDR2 reads FQGNSA. Here the CDR3 DNA reads TGTGCCAGCAGCTCACACATGGGGTTGGATTCACCCCTCCACTTT. Its protein product is CASSSHMGLDSPLHF.

V usage is TRBV18 and J usage is TRBJ2-1; D may be TRBD2 (5 bases). V lost 2 bases and J 4 bases, leaving 15 bases between the germline ends. The CDR3 is 16 amino acids. Looked up from germline, CDR1 is KGHSH and CDR2 is LQKENI. The CDR3 DNA follows: TGTGCCAGCTCACCAATAGAGGGTCCAGCTTACAATGAGCAGTTCTTC. This encodes CASSPIEGPAYNEQFF.

The V call is TRBV9, the J call TRBJ1-2; TRBD1 matches 7 bases. Germline CDR1 SGDLS, CDR2 YYNGEE. V trimming: 1 base; J trimming: 4 bases; junction bases outside the gene matches: 7. The CDR3 consists of 15 residues. CDR3 nucleotide sequence: TGTGCCAGCAGCGTAACCTCAGGGGGTAGCTATGGCTACACCTTC. Protein product: CASSVTSGGSYGYTF. Complete variable domain (other parts from reference TRBV9 and TRBJ1-2): DSGVTQTPKHLITATGQRVTLRCSPRSGDLSVYWYQQSLDQGLQFLIQYYNGEERAKGNILERFSAQQFPDLHSELNLSSLELGDSALYFCASSVTSGGSYGYTFGSGTRLTVV.